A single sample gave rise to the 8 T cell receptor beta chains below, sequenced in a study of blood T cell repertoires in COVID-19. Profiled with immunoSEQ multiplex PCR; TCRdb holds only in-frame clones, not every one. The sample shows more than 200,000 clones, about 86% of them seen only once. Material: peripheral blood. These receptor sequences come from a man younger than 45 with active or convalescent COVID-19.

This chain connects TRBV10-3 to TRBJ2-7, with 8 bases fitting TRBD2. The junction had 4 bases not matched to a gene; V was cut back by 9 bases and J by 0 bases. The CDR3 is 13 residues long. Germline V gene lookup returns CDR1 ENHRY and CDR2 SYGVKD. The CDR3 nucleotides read TGTGCCATTAGAAGCGGGAGCTCCTACGAGCAGTACTTC. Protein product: CAIRSGSSYEQYF.

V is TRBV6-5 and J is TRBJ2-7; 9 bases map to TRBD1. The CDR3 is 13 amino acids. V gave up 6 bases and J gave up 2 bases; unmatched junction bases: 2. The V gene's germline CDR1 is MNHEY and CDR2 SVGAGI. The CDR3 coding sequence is TGTGCCAGCAGGTGGACAGGGGCCTACGAGCAGTACTTC. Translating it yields CASRWTGAYEQYF.

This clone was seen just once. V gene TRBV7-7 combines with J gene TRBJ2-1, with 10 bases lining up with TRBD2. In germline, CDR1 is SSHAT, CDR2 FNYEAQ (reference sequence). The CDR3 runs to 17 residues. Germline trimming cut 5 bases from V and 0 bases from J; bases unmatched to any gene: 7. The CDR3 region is CASSKDSGGYSYNEQFF. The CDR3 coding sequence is TGTGCCAGCAGCAAAGATAGCGGGGGGTACTCCTACAATGAGCAGTTCTTC.

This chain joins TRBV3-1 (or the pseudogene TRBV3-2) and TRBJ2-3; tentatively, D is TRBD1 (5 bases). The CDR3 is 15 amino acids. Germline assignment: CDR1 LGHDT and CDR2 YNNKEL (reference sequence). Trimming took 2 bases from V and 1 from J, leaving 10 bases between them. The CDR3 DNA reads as TGTGCCAGCAGCCAACCAGGACACCGCACAGATACGCAGTATTTT. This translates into CASSQPGHRTDTQYF.

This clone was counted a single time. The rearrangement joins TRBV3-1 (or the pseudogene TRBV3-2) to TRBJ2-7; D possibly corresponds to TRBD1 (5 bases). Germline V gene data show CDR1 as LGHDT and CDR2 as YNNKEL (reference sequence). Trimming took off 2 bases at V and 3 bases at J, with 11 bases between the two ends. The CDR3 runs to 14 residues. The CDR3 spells CASSQIKDNYEQYF. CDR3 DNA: TGTGCCAGCAGCCAAATAAAGGACAACTACGAGCAGTACTTC.

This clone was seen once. The CDR3 spells CASRPQDLGGPKNEQFF. In DNA, the CDR3 is TGTGCCAGCCGACCTCAGGACCTGGGGGGGCCTAAGAATGAGCAGTTCTTC. The chain uses TRBV28 and TRBJ2-1, with a possible D match to TRBD2 (7 bases). CDR1 and CDR2 (germline): MDHEN, SYDVKM. The CDR3 has 17 residues. V shed 8 bases and J shed 7 bases, with 27 bases lying between them.

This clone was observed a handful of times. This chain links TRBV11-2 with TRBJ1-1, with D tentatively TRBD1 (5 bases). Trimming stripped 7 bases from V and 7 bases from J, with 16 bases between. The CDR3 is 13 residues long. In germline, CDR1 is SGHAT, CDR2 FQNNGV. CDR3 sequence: CASTSPRDYEAFF. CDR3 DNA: TGTGCCAGCACATCCCCCCGGGACTATGAAGCTTTCTTT.

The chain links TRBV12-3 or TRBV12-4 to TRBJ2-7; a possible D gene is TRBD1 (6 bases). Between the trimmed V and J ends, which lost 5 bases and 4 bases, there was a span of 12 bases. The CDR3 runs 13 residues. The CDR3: CASSRTVGYEQYF. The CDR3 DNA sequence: TGTGCCAGCAGTCGGACAGTGGGGTACGAGCAGTACTTC.